Below are 6 T cell receptor beta chains sequenced from a single sample in a study of early T cells in non-severe SARS-CoV-2 infection. Using its own MiXCR run on the 5' RACE reads, TCRdb lists one record per CDR3 protein. This table holds about 64,000 distinct CDR3 sequences, around 12% found once. The specimen was whole blood. These receptors originate from an adult who was a healthcare worker with PCR-confirmed SARS-CoV-2 infection or an uninfected control (not recorded which).

The chain links TRBV12-3 or TRBV12-4 to TRBJ2-5; possible D gene TRBD1, 6 bases. The CDR3 has 14 residues. V was pared by 6 bases and J by 1 base, with 12 bases between. In DNA form, the CDR3 reads TGTGCCAGCAGCAAAGGGGGATTCCAAGAGACCCAGTACTTC. Its protein product is CASSKGGFQETQYF.

This clonotype was observed many times. The gene calls are TRBV7-9 and TRBJ2-3; possibly TRBD2 for D (6 bases). V was shortened by 5 bases and J by 8 bases, with 17 bases between the two germline ends. The CDR3 length is 14 residues. Germline V gene sequence: CDR1 SEHNR, CDR2 FQNEAQ (reference sequence). The CDR3 spells CASSAGGGGGTQYF. CDR3 nucleotide sequence: TGTGCCAGCAGCGCCGGGGGAGGCGGTGGTACGCAGTATTTT.

The sample holds many counts of this clonotype. This rearrangement joins TRBV6-6 to TRBJ1-6, with D possibly matching TRBD1 (6 bases). The germline V gene encodes CDR1 MNHNY and CDR2 SVGAGI (reference sequence). The ends were cut back, 5 bases at V and 8 bases at J, with 13 bases in the middle. This CDR3 is built from 14 residues. CDR3 amino acids: CASSLRTADSPLHF. Written as DNA, the CDR3 is TGTGCCAGCAGTCTGCGGACAGCGGATTCACCCCTCCACTTT.

The chain employs TRBV4-2 and TRBJ2-6, with a weak D call TRBD2 (6 bases). The CDR3 runs to 16 residues. Germline V gene data show CDR1 as LGHNA and CDR2 as YNFKEQ. V lost 0 bases and J lost 3, with 9 bases in between. Here the CDR3 DNA reads TGTGCCAGCAGCCAAGAGACGGGGGTTGGGGCCAACGTCCTGACTTTC. It translates to CASSQETGVGANVLTF.

The chain combines TRBV12-3 or TRBV12-4 with TRBJ1-1; 9 nucleotides align to TRBD1. Germline trimming cut 2 bases from V and 0 bases from J; bases unmatched to any gene: 10. CDR3 length equals 18 residues. CDR3 residues: CASSLYSGTGLMNTEAFF. For the CDR3, the DNA is TGTGCCAGCAGTTTATATTCCGGGACAGGGCTCATGAACACTGAAGCTTTCTTT.

The J gene is TRBJ2-2, the V gene TRBV4-1; TRBD2 is a possible D gene (5 bases). Germline V lookup: CDR1 MGHRA, CDR2 YSYEKL. V was clipped by 1 base and J by 6 bases, with 9 bases between them. The length of the CDR3 is 14 residues. CDR3 sequence reads: CASSQGSLAGELFF. The CDR3, as DNA: TGCGCCAGCAGCCAAGGTTCACTAGCCGGGGAGCTGTTTTTT.